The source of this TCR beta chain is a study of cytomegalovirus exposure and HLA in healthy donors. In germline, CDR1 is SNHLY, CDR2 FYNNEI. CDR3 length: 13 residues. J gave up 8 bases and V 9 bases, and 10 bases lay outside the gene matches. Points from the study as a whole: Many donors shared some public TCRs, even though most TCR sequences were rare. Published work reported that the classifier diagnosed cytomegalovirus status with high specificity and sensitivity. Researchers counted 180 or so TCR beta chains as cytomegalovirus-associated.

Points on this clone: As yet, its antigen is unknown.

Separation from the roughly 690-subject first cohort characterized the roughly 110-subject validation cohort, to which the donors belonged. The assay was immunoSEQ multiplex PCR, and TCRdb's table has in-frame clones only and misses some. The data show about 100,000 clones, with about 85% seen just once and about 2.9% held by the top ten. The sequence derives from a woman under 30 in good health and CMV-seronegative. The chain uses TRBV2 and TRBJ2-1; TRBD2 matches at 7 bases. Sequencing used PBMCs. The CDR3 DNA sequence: TGTGCCAGTGAAACTAGCGCTGCCTATGAGCAGTTCTTC. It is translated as CASETSAAYEQFF.